Below are 30 T cell receptor beta chains sequenced from a single sample in a study of radiotherapy plus CTLA-4 blockade in lung cancer. Some clones are missing from TCRdb's copy, which holds only in-frame ones; the method was immunoSEQ multiplex PCR. The data contain under 100,000 clones, about four fifths of them singletons. The specimen was peripheral blood, collected from a patient treated with radiotherapy plus ipilimumab. These receptors were collected from a human donor with non-small cell lung cancer that progressed on radiotherapy plus ipilimumab.

The rearrangement joins TRBV9 to TRBJ2-3; D call uncertain. V lost 6 bases to trimming and J lost 2 bases, with 16 bases between them. The germline gives CDR1 SGDLS, CDR2 YYNGEE. There are 15 residues in the CDR3. The CDR3 is CASTRMGVPTDTQYF. The CDR3, as DNA: TGTGCCAGCACCAGGATGGGCGTACCCACAGATACGCAGTATTTT. Complete variable domain (other parts from reference TRBV9 and TRBJ2-3): DSGVTQTPKHLITATGQRVTLRCSPRSGDLSVYWYQQSLDQGLQFLIQYYNGEERAKGNILERFSAQQFPDLHSELNLSSLELGDSALYFCASTRMGVPTDTQYFGPGTRLTVL.

This sequence joins TRBV25-1 and TRBJ1-2; D gene unclear. Between the trimmed V and J ends, which lost 1 base and 3 bases, there was a span of 9 bases. Germline lookup yields CDR1 MGHDK and CDR2 SYGVNS. This CDR3 has 14 amino acids. In DNA form, the CDR3 reads TGTGCCAGCAGTGAATCGGGCAACTACTATGGCTACACCTTC. Its translation: CASSESGNYYGYTF.

This rearrangement joins TRBV6-6 to TRBJ2-7, with D possibly being TRBD1 or TRBD2 (5 bases each). The germline V and J ends were trimmed by 6 bases and 4 bases, with 13 bases remaining between them. The CDR3 covers 13 residues. Germline lookup yields CDR1 MNHNY and CDR2 SVGAGI (reference sequence). CDR3 in amino acids: CASRRGPEYEQYF. DNA of the CDR3: TGTGCCAGCAGACGGGGACCCGAATACGAGCAGTACTTC.

The genes are TRBV4-2 and TRBJ2-5, with D possibly TRBD2 on 5 matching bases. The CDR3 runs 13 residues. Between the trimmed V and J ends, which lost 3 bases and 5 bases, there was a span of 10 bases. Germline V gene sequence: CDR1 LGHNA, CDR2 YNFKEQ. CDR3 DNA sequence: TGTGCCAGCAGCCAGAAGAGGGAGGAGACCCAGTACTTC. Protein sequence: CASSQKREETQYF.

The chain recombines TRBV28 with TRBJ2-2; D possibly corresponds to TRBD2 (5 bases). The germline gives CDR1 MDHEN, CDR2 SYDVKM. The ends were cut back, 6 bases at V and 4 bases at J, with 15 bases in the middle. CDR3 size: 15 residues. CDR3: CASSPGFLSTGELFF. CDR3 bases: TGTGCCAGCAGCCCGGGGTTTTTATCCACCGGGGAGCTGTTTTTT.

The rearrangement uses TRBV30 and TRBJ2-7; the D gene is possibly TRBD1 (5 bases). Germline-derived CDR1 and CDR2 are GTSNPN and SVGIG (reference sequence). The V end was cut by 4 bases, the J end by 1 base, with 8 bases between. CDR3 length: 12 amino acids. For the CDR3, the DNA is TGTGCCTGGATGGGGCAGTCCTACGAGCAGTACTTC. Residues: CAWMGQSYEQYF.

This chain connects TRBV7-3 to TRBJ1-1; 7 bases are shared with TRBD1. The CDR3 covers 15 residues. Germline V lookup: CDR1 SGHTA, CDR2 FQGTGA. Trimming at V came to 2 bases and at J to 4 bases, leaving 7 bases not matched to a gene. In DNA, the CDR3 is TGTGCCAGCAGCTTAGGGACAGTAGTGGGCACTGAAGCTTTCTTT. Its translation: CASSLGTVVGTEAFF.

The chain combines TRBV28 with TRBJ1-5, with D unclear. CDR1 MDHEN and CDR2 SYDVKM come from the germline V gene. The CDR3 sequence is 12 residues long. Trimming cost V 2 bases and J 6 bases, with 5 bases left between them. The CDR3 region is CASSLMSQPQHF. The CDR3 nucleotides read TGTGCCAGCAGTTTAATGAGTCAGCCCCAGCATTTT.

This sequence joins TRBV10-3 and TRBJ2-7, with 8 positions matching TRBD2. CDR3 length equals 15 residues. Per germline, CDR1 ENHRY and CDR2 SYGVKD. V shed 9 bases and J 2 bases; nucleotides not matched to a gene: 12. CDR3 sequence reads: CAIHRGLAGPYEQYF. The CDR3, as DNA: TGTGCCATACATCGGGGGCTAGCGGGCCCCTACGAGCAGTACTTC.

This clone was seen only a few times. Other DNA sequences of this sample code for an identical CDR3. The rearrangement links TRBV18 to TRBJ2-7; D is ambiguous. This CDR3 region has 12 residues. V lost 0 bases to trimming and J lost 7 bases, with 7 bases between them. The germline CDR1 and CDR2 sequences are KGHSH and LQKENI. DNA for the CDR3: TGTGCCAGCTCACCACCGGTGGGGGAGCAGTACTTC. It is translated as CASSPPVGEQYF.

This chain uses TRBV29-1 with TRBJ2-7; TRBD2 is a possible D gene (5 bases). The V end lost 0 bases, the J end lost 4 bases, and 13 bases lay between the germline ends. The CDR3 extends over 14 amino acids. Germline V gives CDR1 SQVTM, CDR2 ANQGSEA. CDR3 residues: CSVEDRGASYEQYF. The CDR3 bases are TGCAGCGTTGAAGATCGGGGAGCCTCATACGAGCAGTACTTC.

This clone was detected only a few times. This rearrangement joins TRBV4-3 to TRBJ1-5; D remains ambiguous. Per the germline V gene, CDR1 is LGHNA and CDR2 is YSLEER. The CDR3 is made up of 15 amino acids. Trimming stripped 0 bases from V and 4 bases from J, with 10 bases between. CDR3 coding DNA: TGCGCCAGCAGCCAAGATCTCCAAGGGAATCAGCCCCAGCATTTT. It specifies CASSQDLQGNQPQHF.

This clone has only one observation. The chain couples TRBV7-9 to TRBJ2-5, with a tentative D call TRBD1 (5 bases). Germline V gene lookup returns CDR1 SEHNR and CDR2 FQNEAQ (reference sequence). V was trimmed by 1 base and J by 1 base, leaving 7 bases between them. The CDR3 has 14 residues. For the CDR3, the DNA is TGTGCCAGCAGCTTAGTGCAGGGCCAAGAGACCCAGTACTTC. This codes for CASSLVQGQETQYF. Drawing the rest from reference TRBV7-9 and TRBJ2-5, the complete variable domain is DTGVSQNPRHKITKRGQNVTFRCDPISEHNRLYWYRQTLGQGPEFLTYFQNEAQLEKSRLLSDRFSAERPKGSFSTLEIQRTEQGDSAMYLCASSLVQGQETQYFGPGTRLLVL.

The chain links TRBV9 to TRBJ1-2; the D gene is possibly TRBD1 (6 bases). CDR1 is SGDLS and CDR2 is YYNGEE in the germline V gene. The CDR3 is 13 amino acids. The V end lost 0 bases, the J end lost 6 bases, and 9 bases lay between the germline ends. The CDR3 region has the DNA TGTGCCAGCAGCGTAGATACAGGGAATGGCTACACCTTC. As protein: CASSVDTGNGYTF.

In regard to this clone: The same CDR3 also results from other DNA sequences found in this sample. This chain uses TRBV5-1 with TRBJ2-5, with 8 bases that match TRBD2. Germline V gene data show CDR1 as SGHRS and CDR2 as YFSETQ. Trimming took 4 bases from V and 5 from J; bases not matched to a gene: 7. The CDR3 sequence is 14 residues long. CDR3 nucleotide sequence: TGCGCCAGCAGCCTGGGACTAGAAGGGGAGACCCAGTACTTC. It is translated as CASSLGLEGETQYF.

The V call is TRBV9, the J call TRBJ1-2; D gene ambiguous. The V gene's germline CDR1 is SGDLS and CDR2 YYNGEE. The CDR3 spans 12 residues. Trimming removed 0 bases from V and 7 bases from J, with 7 bases in between. The chain's CDR3 is CASSVGERGYTF. The CDR3 DNA sequence: TGTGCCAGCAGCGTAGGGGAACGTGGCTACACCTTC.

The V call is TRBV11-2, the J call TRBJ1-3; D call uncertain. The CDR3 extends over 16 amino acids. Germline CDR1 and CDR2: SGHAT and FQNNGV. V was pared by 1 base and J by 0 bases, with 10 bases between. The CDR3 protein is CASSLAPTNSGNTIYF. The CDR3 nucleotides are TGTGCCAGCAGCTTAGCTCCCACGAACTCTGGAAACACCATATATTTT.

This clone was seen only a few times. The J gene is TRBJ2-7, the V gene TRBV6-6; D not certain. The CDR3 loop spans 12 amino acids. Germline V lookup: CDR1 MNHNY, CDR2 SVGAGI (reference sequence). V was pared by 2 bases and J by 5 bases, with 7 bases between. The CDR3 DNA reads as TGTGCCAGCAGTTACCCGGAAGACGAGCAGTACTTC. Translated, it gives CASSYPEDEQYF.

The chain is built from TRBV7-6 and TRBJ2-2, with 7 bases matching TRBD2. Unmatched junction bases numbered 3, after V lost 4 bases and J lost 7 bases. This CDR3 comprises 13 residues. Germline V CDR1 and CDR2: SGHVS, FNYEAQ. CDR3 bases: TGTGCCAGCAGCTCCGGGGGGTTCGGGGAGCTGTTTTTT. Its translation: CASSSGGFGELFF.

This chain uses TRBV5-1 with TRBJ2-3, with a tentative D call TRBD2 (5 bases). Trimming took 0 bases from V and 0 from J, leaving 11 bases between them. The CDR3 contains 16 residues. The germline gives CDR1 SGHRS, CDR2 YFSETQ. CDR3: CASSLGWTSSTDTQYF. In DNA form, the CDR3 reads TGCGCCAGCAGCTTGGGGTGGACTTCTAGCACAGATACGCAGTATTTT.

The rearrangement links TRBV27 to TRBJ1-1; D is unclear. Deletions cut 0 bases from V and 1 base from J, with 3 bases between. The germline V gene has CDR1 MNHEY and CDR2 SMNVEV (reference sequence). The CDR3 runs 13 residues. CDR3 sequence: CASSLSRNTEAFF. The CDR3, as DNA: TGTGCCAGCAGTTTATCGAGGAACACTGAAGCTTTCTTT.

The genes are TRBV5-6 and TRBJ1-1, with 7 bases matching TRBD1. Losses at the gene ends were 4 bases for V and 4 bases for J; bases not matched to a gene: 13. This CDR3 comprises 16 residues. The V gene's germline CDR1 is SGHDT and CDR2 YYEEEE. CDR3 residues: CASSPLGGSKGTEAFF. Here the CDR3 DNA reads TGTGCCAGCAGCCCTCTAGGGGGCTCCAAGGGCACTGAAGCTTTCTTT.

The rearrangement uses TRBV5-4 and TRBJ2-7; D possibly corresponds to TRBD2 (6 bases). This CDR3 is built from 15 residues. Between the trimmed V and J ends, which lost 2 bases and 5 bases, there was a span of 17 bases. CDR1 SGHNT and CDR2 YYREEE come from the germline V gene (reference sequence). Here the CDR3 reads CASSFSTDSGDEQYF. CDR3 bases: TGTGCCAGCAGCTTTTCAACTGACTCGGGAGACGAGCAGTACTTC.

This clone was seen only once. The chain combines TRBV7-9 with TRBJ2-7; D perhaps matches TRBD1 (6 bases). V was cut by 5 bases and J by 3 bases, with 14 bases left in between. The CDR3 contains 14 residues. Per the germline V gene, CDR1 is SEHNR and CDR2 is FQNEAQ (reference sequence). The CDR3 loop is CASSPNTGFYEQYF. Here the CDR3 DNA reads TGTGCCAGCAGCCCTAATACAGGGTTCTACGAGCAGTACTTC.

V and J are TRBV6-5 and TRBJ1-2; no definite D call. Germline V lookup: CDR1 MNHEY, CDR2 SVGAGI. Trimming removed 6 bases from V and 4 bases from J, with 9 bases in between. CDR3 length: 12 amino acids. This CDR3 is CASRATRYGYTF. The CDR3 DNA is TGTGCCAGCAGGGCCACCCGCTATGGCTACACCTTC.

The rearrangement links TRBV5-4 to TRBJ2-1; 13 positions match TRBD2. This CDR3 spans 17 amino acids. Unmatched junction bases numbered 6, after V lost 4 bases and J lost 2 bases. Germline assignment: CDR1 SGHNT and CDR2 YYREEE (reference sequence). The CDR3 region is CASSPTSGGPTYNEQFF. CDR3 bases: TGTGCCAGCAGCCCGACTAGCGGGGGGCCCACCTACAATGAGCAGTTCTTC.

This sequence joins TRBV5-1 and TRBJ2-3; the D call may be TRBD1 or TRBD2 (5 bases each). V lost 5 bases, J lost 3 bases, and 10 bases lay in between. The CDR3 totals 13 residues. From germline, CDR1 is SGHRS and CDR2 YFSETQ. Here the CDR3 reads CASRVGVTDTQYF. CDR3 sequence (DNA): TGCGCCAGCAGGGTGGGGGTGACAGATACGCAGTATTTT.

The chain is built from TRBV28 and TRBJ1-5; weak D call: TRBD1 (6 bases). The V gene's germline CDR1 is MDHEN and CDR2 SYDVKM. The CDR3 covers 13 residues. Trimming shortened V by 6 bases and J by 3 bases, and 9 bases separated the two germline ends. CDR3 residues: CASSGQLNQPQHF. Here the CDR3 DNA reads TGTGCCAGCAGCGGACAGCTCAATCAGCCCCAGCATTTT.

A single count supports this clone. The chain couples TRBV30 to TRBJ2-7, with a weak D call TRBD2 (5 bases). Trimming removed 4 bases at V and 2 bases at J, with 15 bases between. This CDR3 is built from 14 residues. The germline V gene encodes CDR1 GTSNPN and CDR2 SVGIG (reference sequence). The CDR3 here is CAWTRDRWTYEQYF. DNA of the CDR3: TGTGCCTGGACCCGGGATCGATGGACCTACGAGCAGTACTTC.

The V and J genes are TRBV5-4 and TRBJ1-1, with 11 nucleotides matching TRBD1. The germline CDR1 and CDR2 sequences are SGHNT and YYREEE (reference sequence). V was clipped by 3 bases and J by 2 bases; unmatched bases: 3. The CDR3 extends over 15 amino acids. The CDR3 loop reads CASSSRTGGNTEAFF. As DNA, the CDR3 is TGTGCCAGCAGCTCGCGGACAGGGGGCAACACTGAAGCTTTCTTT.